The 9 T cell receptor beta chains listed next were all sequenced from one sample in a study of T cells in Graves' hyperthyroidism and ophthalmopathy. Template material for amplifying TCR beta CDR3 regions consisted of RNA transcripts. A set of HTBI primers served as the primers for a first-round RT-PCR of the TCR CDR3. Each CDR3 protein gets one entry after TCRdb re-called the multiplex PCR reads with MiXCR. The sample includes approximately 500,000 distinct CDR3 sequences, 35% to 55% of them seen just once. The sequenced material came from peripheral blood or thyroid tissue (not recorded which). The receptors were gathered from a young woman with Graves' hyperthyroidism.

V usage is TRBV11-2 and J usage is TRBJ2-5; 8 bases are shared with TRBD2. Gene TRBJ2-1 matches the end of the DNA better, so the J call may be wrong. The germline V gene encodes CDR1 SGHAT and CDR2 FQNNGV. The CDR3 has 15 amino acids. The CDR3 loop reads CASSREGREYNEQFF. The CDR3 nucleotides read TGTGCCAGCAGCCGGGAGGGACGGGAGTACAATGAGCAGTTCTTC.

The chain recombines TRBV29-1 with TRBJ2-7; D may be TRBD1 (6 bases). This CDR3 spans 13 amino acids. V was clipped by 4 bases and J by 6 bases, with 16 bases between them. The germline CDR1 and CDR2 sequences are SQVTM and ANQGSEA. The CDR3 sequence: CSVVPQGSLEQYF. The CDR3 DNA reads as TGCAGCGTTGTTCCGCAGGGGTCCCTCGAGCAGTACTTC.

The chain links TRBV2 to TRBJ1-1; D not certain. The CDR3 has 11 amino acids. Germline loops: CDR1 SNHLY, CDR2 FYNNEI. V lost 6 bases and J lost 7, with 9 bases in between. The CDR3 nucleotides read TGTGCCAGCAGGGGTCCCTTTGAAGCTTTCTTT. This gives the protein CASRGPFEAFF.

The chain carries TRBV7-2 and TRBJ1-4, with a tentative D call TRBD1 (6 bases). The CDR3 extends over 15 amino acids. Per germline, CDR1 SGHTA and CDR2 FQGNSA. V was trimmed by 1 base and J by 8 bases, leaving 14 bases between them. The CDR3 nucleotides read TGTGCCAGCAGCTTAGAAGCTGGGGGACACGAAAAACTGTTTTTT. It specifies CASSLEAGGHEKLFF.

The sample holds many counts of this clonotype. The chain carries TRBV29-1 and TRBJ2-6, with 11 bases aligning to TRBD2. The CDR3 runs to 17 residues. Per the germline V gene, CDR1 is SQVTM and CDR2 is ANQGSEA. The V gene end was trimmed by 4 bases and the J gene end by 0 bases; junction bases not matched to a gene: 5. CDR3 region: CSVVRLAGNSGANVLTF. The CDR3 DNA reads TGCAGCGTTGTACGACTAGCGGGGAACTCTGGGGCCAACGTCCTGACTTTC. Together with reference TRBV29-1 and TRBJ2-6, the CDR3 gives the full variable domain: SAVISQKPSRDICQRGTSLTIQCQVDSQVTMMFWYRQQPGQSLTLIATANQGSEATYESGFVIDKFPISRPNLTFSTLTVSNMSPEDSSIYLCSVVRLAGNSGANVLTFGAGSRLTVL.

In nucleotides, the CDR3 is TGCAGCGCGGGAAGGGGACATACCGGGGAGCTGTTTTTT. The encoded protein is CSAGRGHTGELFF. V is TRBV29-1 and J is TRBJ2-2; a weak D match, TRBD1 (6 bases). Trimming stripped 7 bases from V and 5 bases from J, with 14 bases between. The CDR3 has 13 amino acids. In germline, CDR1 is SQVTM, CDR2 ANQGSEA.

The chain employs TRBV2 and TRBJ2-7; 16 bases map to TRBD2. Germline-derived CDR1 and CDR2 are SNHLY and FYNNEI. The CDR3 runs 17 residues. With 6 bases clipped from V and 0 bases from J, the junction kept 5 bases outside the gene matches. In nucleotides, the CDR3 is TGTGCCAGCAGCTTGGGACTAGCGGGAGGGCACTCCTACGAGCAGTACTTC. This encodes CASSLGLAGGHSYEQYF. The complete variable domain, with remaining parts taken from reference TRBV2 and TRBJ2-7, reads EPEVTQTPSHQVTQMGQEVILRCVPISNHLYFYWYRQILGQKVEFLVSFYNNEISEKSEIFDDQFSVERPDGSNFTLKIRSTKLEDSAMYFCASSLGLAGGHSYEQYFGPGTRLTVT.

This clonotype showed up many times. The V gene is TRBV7-6, the J gene TRBJ2-2, with 11 nucleotides matching TRBD1. CDR1 SGHVS and CDR2 FNYEAQ come from the germline V gene. This CDR3 comprises 15 residues. V shed 3 bases, J shed 6 bases, and the junction held 3 bases outside the gene matches. The CDR3 loop reads CASSFGGQGAGELFF. CDR3 nucleotides: TGTGCCAGCAGCTTCGGGGGACAGGGGGCCGGGGAGCTGTTTTTT.

The gene calls are TRBV7-9 and TRBJ2-7; D is possibly TRBD2 (5 bases). The CDR3 consists of 14 residues. CDR1 SEHNR and CDR2 FQNEAQ come from the germline V gene (reference sequence). Trimming left V 5 bases short and J 2 bases short, with 13 bases between. The CDR3 nucleotides read TGTGCCAGCAGCCCATCGGGGTTTGCCTACGAGCAGTACTTC. Translation: CASSPSGFAYEQYF.